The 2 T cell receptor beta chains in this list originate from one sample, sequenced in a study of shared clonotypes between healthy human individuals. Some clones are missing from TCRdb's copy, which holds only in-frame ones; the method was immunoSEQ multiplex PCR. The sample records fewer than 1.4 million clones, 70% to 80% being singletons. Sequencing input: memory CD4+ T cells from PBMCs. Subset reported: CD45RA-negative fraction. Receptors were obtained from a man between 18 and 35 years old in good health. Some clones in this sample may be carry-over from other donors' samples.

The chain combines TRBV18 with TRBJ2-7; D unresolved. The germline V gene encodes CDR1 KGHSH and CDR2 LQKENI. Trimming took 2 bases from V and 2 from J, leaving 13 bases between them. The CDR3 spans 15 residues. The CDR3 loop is CASSPSIPQAYEQYF. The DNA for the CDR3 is TGTGCCAGCTCACCATCCATCCCCCAGGCCTACGAGCAGTACTTC.

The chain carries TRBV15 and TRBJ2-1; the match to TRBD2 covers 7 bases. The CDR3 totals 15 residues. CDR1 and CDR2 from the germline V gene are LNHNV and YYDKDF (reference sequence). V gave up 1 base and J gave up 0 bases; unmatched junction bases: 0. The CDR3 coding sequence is TGTGCCACCAGCAGAGGCGGGAGCTCCTACAATGAGCAGTTCTTC. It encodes CATSRGGSSYNEQFF.